Presented here are 16 T cell receptor beta chains from one specimen sequenced in a study of shared clonotypes between healthy human individuals. Sequencing used immunoSEQ multiplex PCR; TCRdb keeps in-frame clones, though not all of them. The repertoire holds roughly 2.5 million clones, approximately 94% seen once, with over 0.12% in the top ten. Sequenced: naive CD4+ T cells sorted from blood. Regarding subset: CD45RA+ positively selected. The receptors derive from a man in his late teens or twenties in good health.

V usage is TRBV19 and J usage is TRBJ1-5, with D perhaps matching TRBD1 (6 bases). Between the trimmed V and J ends, which lost 10 bases and 0 bases, there was a span of 19 bases. Germline CDR1 LNHDA, CDR2 SQIVND (reference sequence). This CDR3 is 16 amino acids long. The CDR3 nucleotides read TGTGCCACCCGGACGACAGGAGTATATAGCAATCAGCCCCAGCATTTT. Its translation: CATRTTGVYSNQPQHF.

The rearrangement uses TRBV27 and TRBJ2-7, with 8 bases fitting TRBD2. J gave up 0 bases and V 5 bases, and 15 bases lay outside the gene matches. CDR3 length: 18 amino acids. CDR1 is MNHEY, CDR2 SMNVEV, per germline (reference sequence). The CDR3 DNA follows: TGTGCCAGCAGTCCCCCGTGGGTAGCGGGGAAGAGCTCCTACGAGCAGTACTTC. Translation gives CASSPPWVAGKSSYEQYF.

The V call is TRBV2, the J call TRBJ1-1, with 7 bases matching TRBD1. The trim removed 7 bases at V and 4 bases at J, leaving 9 bases unmatched. CDR3 length: 14 amino acids. Germline values: CDR1 SNHLY, CDR2 FYNNEI. In nucleotides, the CDR3 is TGTGCCAGCACTTACCAAGGGGGCATCACTGAAGCTTTCTTT. Its translation is CASTYQGGITEAFF.

The J gene is TRBJ2-2, the V gene TRBV10-3; TRBD1 matches at 8 bases. V trimming: 3 bases; J trimming: 6 bases; junction bases outside the gene matches: 9. Germline lookup yields CDR1 ENHRY and CDR2 SYGVKD. The CDR3 sequence is 16 residues long. The CDR3 DNA reads as TGTGCCATCAGTGACGGGCAGGGGGCATTATCCGGGGAGCTGTTTTTT. It codes for CAISDGQGALSGELFF.

V and J are TRBV7-2 and TRBJ2-3; D is possibly TRBD1 (5 bases). The CDR3 extends over 16 amino acids. Germline assignment: CDR1 SGHTA and CDR2 FQGNSA. V was trimmed by 1 base and J by 3 bases, leaving 14 bases between them. The CDR3 reads CASSLGMGRRTDTQYF. DNA of the CDR3: TGTGCCAGCAGCTTAGGTATGGGGCGGAGAACAGATACGCAGTATTTT.

The chain carries TRBV7-2 and TRBJ2-7, with TRBD1 identical over 8 bases. This CDR3 has 14 amino acids. Germline V gene sequence: CDR1 SGHTA, CDR2 FQGNSA. V dropped 7 bases and J dropped 4; count of bases not matched to a gene: 9. The CDR3 loop reads CASTSGTGPYEQYF. The CDR3 DNA follows: TGTGCCAGCACCTCCGGGACAGGCCCTTACGAGCAGTACTTC.

The genes are TRBV25-1 and TRBJ1-4; 9 positions match TRBD1. The germline CDR1 and CDR2 sequences are MGHDK and SYGVNS. The CDR3 loop spans 14 amino acids. V lost 4 bases and J lost 7; bases outside the gene matches: 4. The CDR3 DNA is TGTGCCAGCAGTGCCGGGACAGGGAGTGAAAAACTGTTTTTT. Its protein is CASSAGTGSEKLFF.

The chain couples TRBV18 to TRBJ1-2; D ambiguous. The CDR3 length is 13 residues. The V gene lost 3 bases and the J gene lost 8 bases, with 13 bases spanning the gap. Germline V gene lookup returns CDR1 KGHSH and CDR2 LQKENI. CDR3 sequence (DNA): TGTGCCAGCTCACCCACCCAGGCAGAAGGCTACACCTTC. Its translation is CASSPTQAEGYTF.

V usage is TRBV15 and J usage is TRBJ2-2, with 7 bases aligning to TRBD2. The length of the CDR3 is 16 residues. V dropped 1 base and J dropped 1; count of bases not matched to a gene: 3. Germline CDR1 and CDR2: LNHNV and YYDKDF (reference sequence). CDR3 sequence (DNA): TGTGCCACCAGCAGAGTATTAGCGGGGAACACCGGGGAGCTGTTTTTT. Its protein product is CATSRVLAGNTGELFF.

V usage is TRBV7-9 and J usage is TRBJ1-6; TRBD1 might be the D (6 bases). V was clipped by 2 bases and J by 7 bases, with 12 bases between them. This CDR3 comprises 15 residues. Germline values: CDR1 SEHNR, CDR2 FQNEAQ (reference sequence). Here the CDR3 DNA reads TGTGCCAGCAGCTTAAATCAGGGGACCAATTCACCCCTCCACTTT. Translating it yields CASSLNQGTNSPLHF.

This chain uses TRBV29-1 with TRBJ2-4; 7 bases agree with TRBD2. After removal of 6 bases from V and 8 bases from J, the junction contained 10 bases not matched to a gene. The CDR3 extends over 13 amino acids. Germline V gene lookup returns CDR1 SQVTM and CDR2 ANQGSEA. In DNA form, the CDR3 reads TGCAGCGTCGCCGGGGGGACGGGGGACATTCAGTACTTC. As protein: CSVAGGTGDIQYF.

V is TRBV6-5 and J is TRBJ2-7; a weak D match, TRBD1 (5 bases). CDR3 length: 15 amino acids. Trimming pared 2 bases from V and 0 bases from J, leaving 11 bases between. Germline V lookup: CDR1 MNHEY, CDR2 SVGAGI. CDR3 sequence (DNA): TGTGCCAGCAGTTACGCGACAGCGAGCTCCTACGAGCAGTACTTC. Its translation: CASSYATASSYEQYF.

The rearrangement joins TRBV30 to TRBJ2-7; 7 bases fit TRBD1. The CDR3 length is 15 residues. Germline V CDR1 and CDR2: GTSNPN, SVGIG (reference sequence). After removal of 1 base from V and 2 bases from J, the junction contained 8 bases not matched to a gene. DNA for the CDR3: TGTGCCTGGAGTGCCGACAGGGCAGGGGCCTACGAGCAGTACTTC. It yields the protein CAWSADRAGAYEQYF.

This clone showed up just once. The J gene is TRBJ2-7, the V gene TRBV5-4; 12 nucleotides agree with TRBD2. The CDR3 has 19 amino acids. The J segment lost 0 bases and the V segment lost 4 bases, leaving 14 bases of the junction unmatched. Germline-derived CDR1 and CDR2 are SGHNT and YYREEE (reference sequence). CDR3 in amino acids: CASSPGGLAGTPRSYEQYF. CDR3 nucleotides: TGTGCCAGCAGCCCCGGGGGACTAGCGGGTACTCCTCGCTCCTACGAGCAGTACTTC.

The chain recombines TRBV5-1 with TRBJ2-5, with TRBD1 matching over 7 bases. This CDR3 region has 16 residues. The V segment lost 3 bases and the J segment 5 bases; nucleotides outside the gene matches: 13. From germline, CDR1 is SGHRS and CDR2 YFSETQ. As DNA, the CDR3 is TGCGCCAGCAGCTCACATGGATACAGGGGTTCGGAGACCCAGTACTTC. It is translated as CASSSHGYRGSETQYF.

V is TRBV12-5 and J is TRBJ2-1; no firm D call. Trimming took off 1 base at V and 8 bases at J, with 15 bases between the two ends. The V gene's germline CDR1 is LGHNT and CDR2 FRNRAP. CDR3 length equals 15 residues. Here the CDR3 reads CASGLAGGRGDEQFF. DNA of the CDR3: TGTGCTAGTGGTTTGGCGGGTGGGCGTGGCGATGAGCAGTTCTTC. Combining the CDR3 with reference TRBV12-5 and TRBJ2-1 gives the whole variable domain DARVTQTPRHKVTEMGQEVTMRCQPILGHNTVFWYRQTMMQGLELLAYFRNRAPLDDSGMPKDRFSAEMPDATLATLKIQPSEPRDSAVYFCASGLAGGRGDEQFFGPGTRLTVL.